This T cell receptor beta chain was recorded in a study of blood T cell repertoires in COVID-19. Clones were sequenced by immunoSEQ multiplex PCR, and TCRdb holds only the in-frame ones, with some missing. The sample consists of 250,000 to 300,000 clones, 89% of them appearing once. This CDR3 has 14 residues. V was trimmed by 4 bases and J by 6 bases, leaving 13 bases between them. The germline V gene encodes CDR1 SGHRS and CDR2 YFSETQ. The J gene is TRBJ2-2, the V gene TRBV5-1; D perhaps matches TRBD1 (5 bases). The TCR originated in a woman aged 60 to 75 who had recovered from COVID-19. Source material: PBMCs or T cells enriched from blood (not recorded which). The CDR3 region is CASSLRQLAGELFF. The CDR3 DNA reads TGCGCCAGCAGCCTAAGACAGTTGGCCGGGGAGCTGTTTTTT.